This T cell receptor (beta chain) emerged from a study of blood T cell repertoires in COVID-19. Study information: From T cells, B-cell-depleted T cells, or PBMCs came the material, which was cDNA or gDNA.

Under the authors' procedure: Reference gene primer amplification yielded estimated nucleated cell counts. The repertoire was sequenced with immunoSEQ multiplex PCR; TCRdb's copy has only in-frame clones and lacks some. The V and J calls and clone size come from that table; D and trimming were worked out from the DNA. Among over 100,000 clones listed, 70% to 85% were seen once. Germline V gene sequence: CDR1 DFQATT, CDR2 SNEGSKA (reference sequence). The trim removed 3 bases at V and 5 bases at J, leaving 8 bases unmatched. The CDR3 consists of 15 residues. The chain has TRBV20-1 and TRBJ2-1; the match to TRBD2 covers 9 bases. The sample taken for sequencing was peripheral blood. The source is an elderly woman with active or convalescent COVID-19. In DNA, the CDR3 is TGCAGTGCTAGTCCCGCGACTAGCGGAAACAATGAGCAGTTCTTC. Protein sequence: CSASPATSGNNEQFF.